This entry features one TCR beta chain sequence. Its antigen is undetermined. A read error may produce the germline difference seen at one junction end. MiXCR, run by TCRdb on the multiplex PCR reads, gives a single entry per CDR3 protein. The profile shows 66,000 or so distinct CDR3 sequences, around 43% of them singletons. The data stem from a study of breast tumors, draining lymph nodes, adjacent tissues. The CDR3 consists of 17 residues. Germline lookup yields CDR1 PRHDT and CDR2 FYEKMQ (reference sequence). Study observations and caveats: Compared with basal-like, luminal-like tumors shared significantly more repertoire with nontumor tissue. Compared with lymph nodes, tumors were less diverse; compared with nontumor tissue, more.

V is TRBV13 and J is TRBJ2-1; 9 bases match TRBD2. Sequencing was performed on breast tumor tissue. This sequence originates from a female donor with breast cancer. Some clones in this sample may be carry-over from other donors' samples. The CDR3 loop is CASSQLRSGRSYNDQFF. In nucleotides, the CDR3 is TGTGCCAGCAGCCAACTCCGGAGCGGGAGGTCCTACAATGACCAGTTCTTC.